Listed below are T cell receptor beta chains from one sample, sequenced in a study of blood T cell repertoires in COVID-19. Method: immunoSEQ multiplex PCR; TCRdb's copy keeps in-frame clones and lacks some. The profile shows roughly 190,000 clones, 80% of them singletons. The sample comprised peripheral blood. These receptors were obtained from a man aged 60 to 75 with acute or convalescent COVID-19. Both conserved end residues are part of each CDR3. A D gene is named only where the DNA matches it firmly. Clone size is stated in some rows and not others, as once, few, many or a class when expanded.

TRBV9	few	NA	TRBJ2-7	CASSVEAASYEQYF	TGTGCCAGCAGCGTAGAAGCGGCTTCCTACGAGCAGTACTTC
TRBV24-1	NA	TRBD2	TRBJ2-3	CATSDRGLAGGTDTQYF	TGTGCCACCAGTGACCGCGGACTAGCGGGAGGCACAGATACGCAGTATTTT
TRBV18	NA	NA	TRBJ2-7	CASLGAGPGDEQYF	TGTGCCAGCCTAGGGGCAGGCCCGGGGGACGAGCAGTACTTC
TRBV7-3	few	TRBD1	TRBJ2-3	CASSPRQGRDTQYF	TGTGCCAGCAGCCCCCGACAGGGAAGAGATACGCAGTATTTT
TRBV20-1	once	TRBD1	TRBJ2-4	CSASRQGGNIQYF	TGCAGTGCTAGTCGACAGGGGGGGAACATTCAGTACTTC
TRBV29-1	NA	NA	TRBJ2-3	CSVEGPGDTQYF	TGCAGCGTTGAGGGGCCGGGAGATACGCAGTATTTT
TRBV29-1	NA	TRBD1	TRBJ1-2	CSATEGQGIHGYTF	TGCAGCGCAACCGAGGGACAGGGAATACATGGCTACACCTTC
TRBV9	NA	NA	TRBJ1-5	CASSAQGHSNQPQHF	TGTGCCAGCAGCGCCCAGGGTCATAGCAATCAGCCCCAGCATTTT
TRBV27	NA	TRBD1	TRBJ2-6	CASSRGQANSGANVLTF	TGTGCCAGCAGTAGGGGACAGGCTAACTCTGGGGCCAACGTCCTGACTTTC
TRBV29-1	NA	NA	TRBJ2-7	CSVAVGQTYEQYF	TGCAGCGTTGCAGTTGGACAGACCTACGAGCAGTACTTC
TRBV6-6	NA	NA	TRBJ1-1	CASSHPRGGVRGTEAFF	TGTGCCAGCAGTCACCCCCGCGGAGGGGTTCGAGGCACTGAAGCTTTCTTT
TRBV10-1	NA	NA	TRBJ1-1	CASSPRGKIEAFF	TGCGCCAGCAGTCCGAGGGGGAAGATTGAAGCTTTCTTT
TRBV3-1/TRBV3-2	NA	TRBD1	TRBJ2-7	CASTGQVSYEQYF	TGTGCCAGCACGGGACAGGTCTCCTACGAGCAGTACTTC
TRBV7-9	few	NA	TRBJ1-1	CASSLRGGPAFF	TGTGCCAGCAGCTTACGCGGAGGTCCGGCTTTCTTT
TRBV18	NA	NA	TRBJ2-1	CASSPRRLESYNEQFF	TGTGCCAGCTCACCAAGGAGGCTAGAGTCCTACAATGAGCAGTTCTTC
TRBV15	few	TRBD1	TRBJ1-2	CATSRRSGTGPNYGYTF	TGTGCCACCAGCAGACGATCGGGGACAGGGCCTAACTATGGCTACACCTTC
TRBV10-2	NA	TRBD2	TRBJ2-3	CASSEFSGSVENTDTQYF	TGCGCCAGCAGTGAGTTCAGCGGGAGCGTCGAAAACACAGATACGCAGTATTTT
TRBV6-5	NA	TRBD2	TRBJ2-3	CASRLAVTTDTQYF	TGTGCCAGCCGTCTAGCGGTAACCACAGATACGCAGTATTTT
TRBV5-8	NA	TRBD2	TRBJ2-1	CASSQGTSWLNEQFF	TGTGCCAGCAGCCAAGGGACTAGTTGGCTCAATGAGCAGTTCTTC
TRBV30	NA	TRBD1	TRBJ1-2	CAWRTGANYGYTF	TGTGCCTGGCGGACAGGGGCTAACTATGGCTACACCTTC
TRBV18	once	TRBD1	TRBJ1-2	CASSLGQGANYGYTF	TGTGCCAGCTCGCTCGGACAGGGAGCTAACTATGGCTACACCTTC
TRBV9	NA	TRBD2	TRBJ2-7	CASSEGGGLSGAQYF	TGTGCCAGCAGCGAGGGCGGGGGTCTGAGCGGGGCGCAGTACTTC
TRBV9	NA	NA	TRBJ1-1	CASSLTGFTEAFF	TGTGCCAGCAGCTTGACAGGTTTCACTGAAGCTTTCTTT
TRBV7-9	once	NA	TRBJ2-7	CASSLVSYEQYF	TGTGCCAGCAGCTTAGTGTCTTACGAGCAGTACTTC
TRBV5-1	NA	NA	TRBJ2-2	CASSLSVNTGELFF	TGCGCCAGCAGCTTGTCAGTGAACACCGGGGAGCTGTTTTTT
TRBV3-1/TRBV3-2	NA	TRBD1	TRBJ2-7	CASSLRQGAASLGEQYF	TGTGCCAGCAGCCTTCGACAGGGGGCGGCCTCTTTGGGAGAGCAGTACTTC
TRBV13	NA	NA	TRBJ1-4	CASSLQNNEKLFF	TGTGCCAGCAGCCTTCAGAATAATGAAAAACTGTTTTTT
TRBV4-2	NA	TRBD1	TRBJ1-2	CASSQGLTGGYGYTF	TGTGCCAGCAGCCAAGGCCTGACAGGGGGTTACGGCTACACCTTC
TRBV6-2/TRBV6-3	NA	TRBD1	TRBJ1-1	CASSTPGQGIMNTEAFF	TGTGCCAGCAGCACCCCGGGACAGGGGATTATGAACACTGAAGCTTTCTTT
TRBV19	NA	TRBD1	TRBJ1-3	CASSTTGASGNTIYF	TGTGCCAGTAGTACTACAGGGGCCTCTGGAAACACCATATATTTT
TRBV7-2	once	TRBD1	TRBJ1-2	CASSLGQGAYYGYTF	TGTGCCAGCAGCTTAGGACAGGGGGCATACTATGGCTACACCTTC
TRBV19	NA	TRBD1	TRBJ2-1	CASSSWGQGAAGQFF	TGTGCCAGTAGTAGTTGGGGACAGGGTGCCGCGGGGCAGTTCTTC
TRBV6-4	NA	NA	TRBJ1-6	CAPGIEDHSPLHF	TGTGCCCCAGGGATTGAGGATCATTCACCCCTCCACTTT
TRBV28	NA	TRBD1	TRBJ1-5	CATLLQTGAAYQPQHF	TGTGCCACCCTACTACAAACAGGGGCCGCTTATCAGCCCCAGCATTTT
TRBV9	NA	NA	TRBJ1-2	CASSKRNYGYTF	TGTGCCAGCAGCAAGAGGAACTATGGCTACACCTTC
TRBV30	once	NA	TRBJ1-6	CAWSQTGQSNSPLHF	TGTGCCTGGAGTCAGACTGGACAGAGTAATTCACCCCTCCACTTT
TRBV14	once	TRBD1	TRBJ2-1	CASSQDSGTVPFLADNEQFF	TGTGCCAGCAGCCAAGATAGTGGGACAGTACCATTCCTAGCCGACAATGAGCAGTTCTTC
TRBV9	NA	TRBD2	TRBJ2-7	CASSRTSGGYEQYF	TGTGCCAGCAGCCGGACTAGCGGAGGCTACGAGCAGTACTTC
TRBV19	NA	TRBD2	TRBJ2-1	CASSIEVRDYNNEQFF	TGTGCCAGTAGTATAGAGGTCAGGGACTACAACAATGAGCAGTTCTTC
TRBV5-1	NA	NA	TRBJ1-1	CASSFRSDSEAFF	TGCGCCAGCAGCTTTCGATCGGACAGTGAAGCTTTCTTT
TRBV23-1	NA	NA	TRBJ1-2	CASSQPITGTPNYGYTF	TGCGCCAGCAGTCAACCAATTACCGGGACACCTAACTATGGCTACACCTTC
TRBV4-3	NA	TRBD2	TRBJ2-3	CASSQGGGGDTQYF	TGCGCCAGCAGCCAAGGGGGCGGGGGAGATACGCAGTATTTT
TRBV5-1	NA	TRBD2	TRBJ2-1	CASSLLAGGGANEQFF	TGCGCCAGCAGCTTATTAGCGGGAGGGGGGGCGAATGAGCAGTTCTTC
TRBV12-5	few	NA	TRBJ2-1	CASGLGALQGEQFF	TGTGCTAGTGGTTTAGGGGCCCTGCAGGGTGAGCAGTTCTTC
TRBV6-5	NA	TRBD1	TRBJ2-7	CASNPRQGGYEQYF	TGTGCCAGCAATCCTAGACAGGGCGGCTACGAGCAGTACTTC
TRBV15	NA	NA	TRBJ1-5	CATSGGRGDNQPQHF	TGTGCCACCAGCGGGGGTCGGGGGGATAATCAGCCCCAGCATTTT
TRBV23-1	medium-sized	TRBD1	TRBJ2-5	CASSQEGALQETQYF	TGCGCCAGCAGCCAAGAGGGGGCCCTCCAAGAGACCCAGTACTTC
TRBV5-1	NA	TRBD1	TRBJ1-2	CASSRSLQGADIKHYGYTF	TGCGCCAGCAGCCGATCGCTACAGGGGGCGGACATTAAACACTATGGCTACACCTTC